Listed below are T cell receptor beta chains from one sample, sequenced in a study of beta chain features in type 1 diabetes. The repertoire was sequenced with immunoSEQ multiplex PCR; TCRdb's copy has only in-frame clones and lacks some. The sample comprises roughly 500,000 clones, approximately 10% of which are singletons, and 0.045% to 0.06% rests with the top ten. Sequenced: naive CD4+ T cells from blood. The receptor set was obtained from a young woman in good health. Each CDR3 is given with its conserved first and last residue. The D gene is left open where the match is weak.

d_gene: NA
v_gene: TRBV29-1
len: 16
CDR3aa: CSVATSGTGLDEKLFF

d_gene: TRBD1
v_gene: TRBV5-4
len: 15
CDR3aa: CASSLLTGAGYGYTF

d_gene: TRBD2
v_gene: TRBV7-8
len: 15
CDR3aa: CASSLVEALAGTQYF

d_gene: NA
v_gene: TRBV6-5
len: 13
CDR3aa: CASSTQTNTEAFF

d_gene: NA
v_gene: TRBV6-5
len: 15
CDR3aa: CASSYSPWGADTQYF

d_gene: TRBD2
v_gene: TRBV9
len: 15
CDR3aa: CASSVQTSVYNEQFF

d_gene: NA
v_gene: TRBV18
len: 14
CDR3aa: CASSPRGVQETQYF

d_gene: TRBD2
v_gene: TRBV7-2
len: 16
CDR3aa: CASSHRGGGYNYEQYF

d_gene: NA
v_gene: TRBV18
len: 15
CDR3aa: CASSPALGVTDTQYF

d_gene: NA
v_gene: TRBV29-1
len: 11
CDR3aa: CSVGMNTEAFF

d_gene: TRBD2
v_gene: TRBV7-3
len: 16
CDR3aa: CASSPKLAGAADTQYF

d_gene: NA
v_gene: TRBV11-2
len: 17
CDR3aa: CASSLVAVGSGANVLTF

d_gene: TRBD1
v_gene: TRBV9
len: 14
CDR3aa: CASSVDRGGYGYTF

d_gene: NA
v_gene: TRBV4-3
len: 15
CDR3aa: CASSLDGTAGNTIYF

d_gene: NA
v_gene: TRBV9
len: 15
CDR3aa: CASSVEGNSNQPQHF

d_gene: NA
v_gene: TRBV19
len: 12
CDR3aa: CASSTEGFIQYF

d_gene: TRBD1
v_gene: TRBV5-1
len: 15
CDR3aa: CASSFGGTVKETQYF

d_gene: TRBD1
v_gene: TRBV27
len: 16
CDR3aa: CASSRNLLGGGETQYF

d_gene: TRBD1
v_gene: TRBV29-1
len: 13
CDR3aa: CSARGQGNSPLHF

d_gene: NA
v_gene: TRBV5-4
len: 16
CDR3aa: CASSLGHRLAKNIQYF

d_gene: NA
v_gene: TRBV27
len: 13
CDR3aa: CASSLIGSRGYTF

d_gene: NA
v_gene: TRBV2
len: 14
CDR3aa: CASSVEGHGNTIYF

d_gene: TRBD2
v_gene: TRBV7-2
len: 16
CDR3aa: CASSSHGLAEEETQYF

d_gene: NA
v_gene: TRBV15
len: 14
CDR3aa: CATSYEGMNTEAFF

d_gene: NA
v_gene: TRBV11-2
len: 14
CDR3aa: CASSASRSSETQYF

d_gene: TRBD2
v_gene: TRBV11-2
len: 14
CDR3aa: CASSFSAGADTQYF

d_gene: NA
v_gene: TRBV30
len: 15
CDR3aa: CAWSVRSGGTDTQYF

d_gene: NA
v_gene: TRBV9
len: 14
CDR3aa: CASSAGSVTDTQYF

d_gene: NA
v_gene: TRBV19
len: 15
CDR3aa: CASSISTGSSYEQYF

d_gene: NA
v_gene: TRBV9
len: 15
CDR3aa: CASSLSPGHAGELFF

d_gene: NA
v_gene: TRBV5-6
len: 14
CDR3aa: CASSFLLGANVLTF

d_gene: TRBD1
v_gene: TRBV9
len: 15
CDR3aa: CASRRQGASTGELFF

d_gene: TRBD2
v_gene: TRBV14
len: 18
CDR3aa: CASSQDSLAGGITDTQYF

d_gene: TRBD2
v_gene: TRBV7-3
len: 16
CDR3aa: CASSLGPSGSQNEQFF

d_gene: NA
v_gene: TRBV4-2
len: 16
CDR3aa: CASSQSLQGFGRPRFF

d_gene: TRBD2
v_gene: TRBV5-1
len: 16
CDR3aa: CASSLGRLADTDTQYF

d_gene: NA
v_gene: TRBV7-2
len: 14
CDR3aa: CASSLDSGANVLTF

d_gene: NA
v_gene: TRBV4-1
len: 16
CDR3aa: CASSPQRGAAYNEQFF

d_gene: TRBD1
v_gene: TRBV14
len: 15
CDR3aa: CASSRQGLVGNEQFF

d_gene: TRBD1
v_gene: TRBV7-9
len: 14
CDR3aa: CASSLQGATGELFF

d_gene: TRBD2
v_gene: TRBV7-8
len: 16
CDR3aa: CASSGLKGGEGETQYF

d_gene: NA
v_gene: TRBV6-6
len: 15
CDR3aa: CASRELRGPIQPQHF

d_gene: TRBD1
v_gene: TRBV18
len: 17
CDR3aa: CASSLGRTGATNQPQHF

d_gene: NA
v_gene: TRBV7-2
len: 13
CDR3aa: CASRAVSSYEQYF

d_gene: NA
v_gene: TRBV4-3
len: 16
CDR3aa: CASSQLAAGSTDTQYF

d_gene: NA
v_gene: TRBV18
len: 12
CDR3aa: CASSPFRETQYF

d_gene: NA
v_gene: TRBV10-3
len: 14
CDR3aa: CAISVGGAGYEQYF

d_gene: TRBD2
v_gene: TRBV4-3
len: 15
CDR3aa: CASSTGTTSSYEQYF

d_gene: TRBD1
v_gene: TRBV5-1
len: 13
CDR3aa: CASSYTGEETQYF

d_gene: NA
v_gene: TRBV29-1
len: 14
CDR3aa: CSVGDSYSNQPQHF

d_gene: NA
v_gene: TRBV4-1
len: 14
CDR3aa: CASSQPTPNTEAFF

d_gene: TRBD1
v_gene: TRBV29-1
len: 13
CDR3aa: CSGGDRGLEKLFF